This T cell receptor (beta chain) is from a study of T cells in Graves' hyperthyroidism and ophthalmopathy. On the study more broadly: Peripheral blood specimens were obtained at initial diagnosis, prior to any treatment.

Amplification yielded TCR beta CDR3 regions, with RNA transcripts as the source. HTBI primers were the set used in a first-round RT-PCR of the TCR CDR3. MiXCR, applied by TCRdb to the multiplex PCR reads, yields one record per CDR3 protein. The top ten hold about 5.8% of the sample, which has hundreds of thousands of distinct CDR3 sequences, 14% seen once. The CDR3 runs 14 residues. From germline, CDR1 is KGHSH and CDR2 LQKENI. With 3 bases removed from V and 2 bases from J, the gap between germline ends came to 10 bases. The blood sample was taken at first hyperthyroidism diagnosis, before any ophthalmopathy symptoms.

The sequencing input was blood. The V gene is TRBV18, the J gene TRBJ2-5; tentative D call: TRBD2 (5 bases). This receptor was identified in a woman in her twenties or thirties with Graves' hyperthyroidism that later progressed to Graves' ophthalmopathy. CDR3 region: CASSPNGVQETQYF. CDR3 bases: TGTGCCAGCTCACCTAACGGGGTACAAGAGACCCAGTACTTC.